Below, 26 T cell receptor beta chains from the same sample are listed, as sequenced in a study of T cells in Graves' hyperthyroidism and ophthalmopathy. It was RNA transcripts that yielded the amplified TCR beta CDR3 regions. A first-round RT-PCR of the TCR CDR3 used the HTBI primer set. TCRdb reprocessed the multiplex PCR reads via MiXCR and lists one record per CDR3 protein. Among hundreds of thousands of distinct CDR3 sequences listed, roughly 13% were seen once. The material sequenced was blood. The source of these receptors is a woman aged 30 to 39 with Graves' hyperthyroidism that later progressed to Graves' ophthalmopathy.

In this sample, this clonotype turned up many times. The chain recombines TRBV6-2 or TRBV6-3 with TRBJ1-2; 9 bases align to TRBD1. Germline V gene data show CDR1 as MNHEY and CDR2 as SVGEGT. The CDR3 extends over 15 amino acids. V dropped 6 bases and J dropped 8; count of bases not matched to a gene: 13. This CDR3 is CASRPTGTGLDGYTF. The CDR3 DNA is TGTGCCAGCAGGCCCACCGGGACAGGGCTCGACGGCTACACCTTC.

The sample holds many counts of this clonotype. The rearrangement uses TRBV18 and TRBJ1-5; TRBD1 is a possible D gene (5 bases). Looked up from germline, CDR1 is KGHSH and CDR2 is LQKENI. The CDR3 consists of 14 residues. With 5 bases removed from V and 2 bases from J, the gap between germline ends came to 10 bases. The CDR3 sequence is CASSTQEGNQPQHF. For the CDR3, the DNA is TGTGCCAGCTCAACACAGGAGGGCAATCAGCCCCAGCATTTT.

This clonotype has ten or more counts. CDR3 in amino acids: CASFRGFYGYTF. DNA for the CDR3: TGTGCCAGTTTTCGGGGGTTTTATGGCTACACCTTC. The chain employs TRBV19 and TRBJ1-2, with D maybe TRBD1 (5 bases). V dropped 8 bases and J dropped 5 bases, with 12 bases sitting between them. CDR3 length: 12 residues. Germline V gene data show CDR1 as LNHDA and CDR2 as SQIVND (reference sequence).

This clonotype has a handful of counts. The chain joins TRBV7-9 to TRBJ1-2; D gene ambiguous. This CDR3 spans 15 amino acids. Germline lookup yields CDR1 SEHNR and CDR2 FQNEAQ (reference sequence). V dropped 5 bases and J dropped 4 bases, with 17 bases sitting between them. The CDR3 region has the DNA TGTGCCAGCAGCCAAACCCGGGTGACCCTCTATGGCTACACCTTC. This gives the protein CASSQTRVTLYGYTF.

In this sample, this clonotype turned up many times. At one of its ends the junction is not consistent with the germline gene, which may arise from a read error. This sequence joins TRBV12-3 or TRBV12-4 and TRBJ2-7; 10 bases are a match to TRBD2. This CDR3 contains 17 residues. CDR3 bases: TGTGCCAACAGTCAATCCGGGACTAGCGAATCCCGATACGAGCAGTACTTC. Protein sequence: CANSQSGTSESRYEQYF.

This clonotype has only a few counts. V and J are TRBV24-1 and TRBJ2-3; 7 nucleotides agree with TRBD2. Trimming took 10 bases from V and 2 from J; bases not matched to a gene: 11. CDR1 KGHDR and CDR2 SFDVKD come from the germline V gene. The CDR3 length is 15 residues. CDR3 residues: CATSLTTSDTDTQYF. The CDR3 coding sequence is TGTGCCACTAGTCTAACAACTAGCGACACAGATACGCAGTATTTT.

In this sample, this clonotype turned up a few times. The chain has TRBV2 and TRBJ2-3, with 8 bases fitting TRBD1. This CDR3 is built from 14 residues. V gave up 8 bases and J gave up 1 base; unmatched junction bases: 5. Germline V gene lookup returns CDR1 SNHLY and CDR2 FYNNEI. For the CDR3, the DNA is TGTGCCAGCTCTACAGGGGGAGGCACAGATACGCAGTATTTT. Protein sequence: CASSTGGGTDTQYF.

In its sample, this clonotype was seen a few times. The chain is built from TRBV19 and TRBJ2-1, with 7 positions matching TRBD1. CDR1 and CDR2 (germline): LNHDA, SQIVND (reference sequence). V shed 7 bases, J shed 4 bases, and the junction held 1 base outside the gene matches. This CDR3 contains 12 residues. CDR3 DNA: TGTGCCAGTAAGACAGGGTACAATGAGCAGTTCTTC. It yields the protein CASKTGYNEQFF.

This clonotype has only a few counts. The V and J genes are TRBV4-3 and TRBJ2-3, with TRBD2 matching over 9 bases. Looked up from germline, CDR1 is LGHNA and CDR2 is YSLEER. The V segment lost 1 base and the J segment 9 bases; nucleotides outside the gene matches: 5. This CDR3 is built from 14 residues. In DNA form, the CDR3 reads TGCGCCAGCAGCCAAGTGCCAGCGGGAGGCACGCAGTATTTT. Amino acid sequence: CASSQVPAGGTQYF.

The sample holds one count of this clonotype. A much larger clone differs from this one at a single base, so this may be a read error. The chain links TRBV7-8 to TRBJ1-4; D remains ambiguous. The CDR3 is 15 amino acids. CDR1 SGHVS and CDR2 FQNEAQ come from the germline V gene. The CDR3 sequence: CASSLPGWANEKLSF. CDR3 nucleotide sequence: TGTGCCAGCAGCTTACCGGGATGGGCTAATGAAAAACTGTCTTTT.

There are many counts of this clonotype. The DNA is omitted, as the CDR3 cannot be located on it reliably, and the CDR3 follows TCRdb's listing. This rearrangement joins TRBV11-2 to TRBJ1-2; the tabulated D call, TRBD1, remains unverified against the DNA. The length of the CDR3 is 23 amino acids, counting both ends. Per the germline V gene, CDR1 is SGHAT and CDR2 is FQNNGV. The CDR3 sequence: CASSPRDKQSSGYTFGPSSGYTF.

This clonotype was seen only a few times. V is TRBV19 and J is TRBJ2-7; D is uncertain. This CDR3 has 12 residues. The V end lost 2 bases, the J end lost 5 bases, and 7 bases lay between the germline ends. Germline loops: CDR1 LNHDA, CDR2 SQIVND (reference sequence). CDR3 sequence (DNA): TGTGCCAGTAGTATAAGGAATAACGAGCAGTACTTC. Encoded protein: CASSIRNNEQYF.

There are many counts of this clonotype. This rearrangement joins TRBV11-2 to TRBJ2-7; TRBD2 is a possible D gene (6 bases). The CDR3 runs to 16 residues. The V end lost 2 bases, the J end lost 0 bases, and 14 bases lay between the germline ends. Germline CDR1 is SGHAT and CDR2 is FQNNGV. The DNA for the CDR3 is TGTGCCAGCAGCTTAATTAGCGGAGATAGCTCCTACGAGCAGTACTTC. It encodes CASSLISGDSSYEQYF.

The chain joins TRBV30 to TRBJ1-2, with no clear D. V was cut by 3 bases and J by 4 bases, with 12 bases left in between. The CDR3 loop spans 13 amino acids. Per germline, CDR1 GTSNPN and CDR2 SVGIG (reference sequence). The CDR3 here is CAWSADRSYGYTF. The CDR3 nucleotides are TGTGCCTGGAGCGCGGACCGATCCTATGGCTACACCTTC.

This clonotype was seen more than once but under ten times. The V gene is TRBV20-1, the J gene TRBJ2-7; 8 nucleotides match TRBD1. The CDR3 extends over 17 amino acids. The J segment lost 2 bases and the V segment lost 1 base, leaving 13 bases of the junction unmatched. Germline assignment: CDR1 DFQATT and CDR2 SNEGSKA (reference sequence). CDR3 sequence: CSARAPGLDRVTYEQYF. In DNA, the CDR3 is TGCAGTGCTAGAGCTCCCGGGCTGGACAGGGTGACCTACGAGCAGTACTTC.

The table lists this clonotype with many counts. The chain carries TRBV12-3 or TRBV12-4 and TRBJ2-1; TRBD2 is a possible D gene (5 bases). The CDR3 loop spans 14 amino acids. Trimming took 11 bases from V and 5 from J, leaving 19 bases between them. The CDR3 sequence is CAAGRSGWDNEQFF. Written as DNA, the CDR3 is TGTGCCGCCGGGCGGAGCGGCTGGGACAATGAGCAGTTCTTC.

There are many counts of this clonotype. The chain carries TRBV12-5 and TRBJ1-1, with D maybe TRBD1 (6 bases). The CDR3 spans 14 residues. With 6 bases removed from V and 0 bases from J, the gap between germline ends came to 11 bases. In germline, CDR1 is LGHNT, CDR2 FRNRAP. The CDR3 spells CASGGHRVNTEAFF. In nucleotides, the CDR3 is TGTGCTAGTGGAGGGCACAGGGTGAACACTGAAGCTTTCTTT.

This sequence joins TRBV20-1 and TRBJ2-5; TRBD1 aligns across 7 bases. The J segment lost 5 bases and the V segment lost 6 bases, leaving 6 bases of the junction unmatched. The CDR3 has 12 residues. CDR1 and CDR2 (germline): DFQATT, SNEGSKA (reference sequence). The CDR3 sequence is CSAQDRSETQYF. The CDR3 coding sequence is TGCAGTGCCCAGGACAGGTCGGAGACCCAGTACTTC.

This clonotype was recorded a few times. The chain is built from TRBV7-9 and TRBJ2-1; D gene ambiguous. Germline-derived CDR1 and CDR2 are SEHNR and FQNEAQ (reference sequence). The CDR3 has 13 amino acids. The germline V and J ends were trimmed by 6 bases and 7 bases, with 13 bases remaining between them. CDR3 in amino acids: CASRGWSWNEQFF. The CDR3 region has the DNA TGTGCCAGCAGGGGATGGAGCTGGAATGAGCAGTTCTTC. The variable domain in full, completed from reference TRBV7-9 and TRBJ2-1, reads DTGVSQNPRHKITKRGQNVTFRCDPISEHNRLYWYRQTLGQGPEFLTYFQNEAQLEKSRLLSDRFSAERPKGSFSTLEIQRTEQGDSAMYLCASRGWSWNEQFFGPGTRLTVL.

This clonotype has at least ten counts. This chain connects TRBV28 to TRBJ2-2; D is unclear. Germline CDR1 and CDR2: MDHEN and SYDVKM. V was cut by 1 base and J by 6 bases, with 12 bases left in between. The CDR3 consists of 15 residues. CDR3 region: CASSLLVSAPGELFF. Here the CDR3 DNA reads TGTGCCAGCAGTTTATTAGTCTCCGCCCCCGGGGAGCTGTTTTTT.

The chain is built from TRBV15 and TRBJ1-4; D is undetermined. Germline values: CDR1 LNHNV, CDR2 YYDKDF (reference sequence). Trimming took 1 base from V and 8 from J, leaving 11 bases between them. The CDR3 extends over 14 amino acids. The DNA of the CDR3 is TGTGCCACCAGCAGAGGAGGGTCTGGCGAAAAACTGTTTTTT. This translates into CATSRGGSGEKLFF.

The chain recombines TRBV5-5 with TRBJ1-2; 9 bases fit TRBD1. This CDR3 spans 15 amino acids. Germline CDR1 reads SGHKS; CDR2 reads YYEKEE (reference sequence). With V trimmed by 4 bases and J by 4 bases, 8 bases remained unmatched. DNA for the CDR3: TGTGCCAGCAGCGTGTCCGGGACAGGGAGCTATGGCTACACCTTC. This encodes CASSVSGTGSYGYTF.

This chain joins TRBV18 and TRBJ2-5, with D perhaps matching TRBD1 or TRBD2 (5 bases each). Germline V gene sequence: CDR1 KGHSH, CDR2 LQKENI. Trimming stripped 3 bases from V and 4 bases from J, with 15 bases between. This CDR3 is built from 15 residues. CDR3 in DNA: TGTGCCAGCTCACCCCGGCCCGGGGCGGCAGAGACCCAGTACTTC. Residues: CASSPRPGAAETQYF.

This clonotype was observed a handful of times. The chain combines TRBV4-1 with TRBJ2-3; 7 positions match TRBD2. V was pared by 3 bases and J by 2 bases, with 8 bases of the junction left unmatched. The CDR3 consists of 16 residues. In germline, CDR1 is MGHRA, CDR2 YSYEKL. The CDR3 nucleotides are TGCGCCAGCAGCCAGGCGGGACTATCCTCCACAGATACGCAGTATTTT. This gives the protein CASSQAGLSSTDTQYF.

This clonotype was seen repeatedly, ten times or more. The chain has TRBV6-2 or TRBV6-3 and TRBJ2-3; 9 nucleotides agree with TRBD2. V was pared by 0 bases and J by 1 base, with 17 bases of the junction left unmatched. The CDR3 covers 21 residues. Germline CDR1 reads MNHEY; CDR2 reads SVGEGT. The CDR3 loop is CASSYSTRLAANRGGTDTQYF. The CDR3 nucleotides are TGTGCCAGCAGTTACTCGACGAGACTAGCGGCGAATAGGGGAGGCACAGATACGCAGTATTTT.

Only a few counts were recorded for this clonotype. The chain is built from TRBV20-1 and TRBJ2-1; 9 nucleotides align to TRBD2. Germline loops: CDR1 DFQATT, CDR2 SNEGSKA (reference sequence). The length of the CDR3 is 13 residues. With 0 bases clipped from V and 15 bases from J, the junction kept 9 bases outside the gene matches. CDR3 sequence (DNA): TGCAGTGCTAGAGATGGTAGCGGGAGTTCTCCGTTCTTC. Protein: CSARDGSGSSPFF.